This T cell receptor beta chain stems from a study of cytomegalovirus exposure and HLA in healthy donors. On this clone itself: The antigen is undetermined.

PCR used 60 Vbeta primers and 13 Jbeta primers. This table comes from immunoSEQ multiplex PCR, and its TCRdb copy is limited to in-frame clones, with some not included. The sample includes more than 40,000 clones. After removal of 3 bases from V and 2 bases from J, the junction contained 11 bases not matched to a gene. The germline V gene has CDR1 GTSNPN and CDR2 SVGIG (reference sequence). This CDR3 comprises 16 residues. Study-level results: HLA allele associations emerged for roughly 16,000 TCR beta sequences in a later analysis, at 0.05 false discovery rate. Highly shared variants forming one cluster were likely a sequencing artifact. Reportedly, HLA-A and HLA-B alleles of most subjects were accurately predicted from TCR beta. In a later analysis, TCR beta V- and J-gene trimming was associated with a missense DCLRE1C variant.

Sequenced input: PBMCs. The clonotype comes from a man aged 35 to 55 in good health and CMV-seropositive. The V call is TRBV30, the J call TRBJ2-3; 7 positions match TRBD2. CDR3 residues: CAWRSGLGGITDTQYF. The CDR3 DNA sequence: TGTGCCTGGAGATCAGGACTAGGCGGGATCACAGATACGCAGTATTTT.